The 12 T cell receptor beta chains reported below all come from one sample, sequenced in a study of CD8+ T cells in alopecia areata. Extraction and reverse transcription of RNA yielded cDNA as the sequencing template. Clones were read by immunoSEQ multiplex PCR, and TCRdb kept only the in-frame ones, dropping some. The table lists about 180,000 clones, about 55% of them singletons. Stated treatment: oral pan-JAK inhibitor, 5-10 mg twice daily. This sample comprised CD8+ T cells sorted from blood, obtained at week 24, from a patient treated with tofacitinib. The receptor set was obtained from a human donor with alopecia areata.

The CDR3 DNA follows: TGTGCCAGCAGCTTCTTTAGCGGGGAGTATAATGAGCAGTTCTTC. This gives the protein CASSFFSGEYNEQFF. The chain uses TRBV11-2 and TRBJ2-1; 8 nucleotides agree with TRBD2. The CDR3 has 15 amino acids. Germline CDR1 reads SGHAT; CDR2 reads FQNNGV. V was clipped by 3 bases and J by 7 bases; unmatched bases: 8.

This chain uses TRBV29-1 with TRBJ1-2; 7 bases are a match to TRBD1. The V and J ends lost 7 bases and 0 bases, in that order; junction bases with no gene match: 8. This CDR3 comprises 14 residues. Germline CDR1 reads SQVTM; CDR2 reads ANQGSEA. CDR3 sequence: CSASPRGANYGYTF. The CDR3 DNA sequence: TGCAGCGCCTCGCCCAGGGGGGCTAACTATGGCTACACCTTC.

This chain connects TRBV10-2 to TRBJ1-2; 7 nucleotides match TRBD1. V was pared by 9 bases and J by 7 bases, with 5 bases of the junction left unmatched. Germline values: CDR1 WSHSY, CDR2 SAAADI. This CDR3 spans 11 amino acids. The CDR3, as DNA: TGCGCCAGTACAGGGGACCGTGGCTACACCTTC. This codes for CASTGDRGYTF.

The genes are TRBV27 and TRBJ2-1; no clear D gene. V was clipped by 4 bases and J by 4 bases, with 8 bases between them. Germline V gene sequence: CDR1 MNHEY, CDR2 SMNVEV (reference sequence). This CDR3 has 13 residues. The CDR3 nucleotides read TGTGCCAGCAGTTCTCCCACTTACAATGAGCAGTTCTTC. This encodes CASSSPTYNEQFF.

This clone has a handful of counts. The chain is built from TRBV29-1 and TRBJ1-1; D uncertain. CDR3 length: 12 residues. Germline V gene sequence: CDR1 SQVTM, CDR2 ANQGSEA. Between the trimmed V and J ends, which lost 8 bases and 1 base, there was a span of 11 bases. CDR3 residues: CSSRLGNTEAFF. CDR3 nucleotide sequence: TGCAGCTCCCGTTTGGGGAACACTGAAGCTTTCTTT.

The rearrangement uses TRBV2 and TRBJ1-5, with a weak D call TRBD1 (5 bases). The V end lost 1 base, the J end lost 3 bases, and 13 bases lay between the germline ends. This CDR3 region has 16 residues. The V gene's germline CDR1 is SNHLY and CDR2 FYNNEI. This chain's CDR3 is CASSEGIRDPNQPQHF. CDR3 in DNA: TGTGCCAGCAGTGAAGGCATCAGGGATCCCAATCAGCCCCAGCATTTT.

This clone was detected a few times. The rearrangement joins TRBV15 to TRBJ1-2; 7 bases align to TRBD1. The CDR3 spans 13 residues. CDR1 is LNHNV and CDR2 is YYDKDF in the germline V gene (reference sequence). J was trimmed by 4 bases and V by 4 bases; bases with no gene match: 3. This chain's CDR3 is CATSKDRSYGYTF. The CDR3 nucleotides read TGTGCCACCAGCAAGGACAGGAGCTATGGCTACACCTTC.

This clone was seen a handful of times. The J gene is TRBJ2-7, the V gene TRBV7-2, with 8 bases fitting TRBD1. The J segment lost 1 base and the V segment lost 5 bases, leaving 7 bases of the junction unmatched. The CDR3 length is 15 residues. Germline-derived CDR1 and CDR2 are SGHTA and FQGNSA. The CDR3 reads CASSIGQGRSYEQYF. CDR3 DNA sequence: TGTGCCAGCAGCATAGGACAGGGCAGATCCTACGAGCAGTACTTC. The full variable domain, with the rest looked up from reference TRBV7-2 and TRBJ2-7, is GAGVSQSPSNKVTEKGKDVELRCDPISGHTALYWYRQSLGQGLEFLIYFQGNSAPDKSGLPSDRFSAERTGGSVSTLTIQRTQQEDSAVYLCASSIGQGRSYEQYFGPGTRLTVT.

This chain joins TRBV11-2 and TRBJ1-1; tentatively, D is TRBD1 (5 bases). The CDR3 spans 12 residues. Trimming removed 5 bases at V and 5 bases at J, with 9 bases between. Looked up from germline, CDR1 is SGHAT and CDR2 is FQNNGV. CDR3 bases: TGTGCCAGCAGCCTGGGACGGACTGAAGCTTTCTTT. This sequence encodes CASSLGRTEAFF.

This clone was seen more than once but under ten times. This chain uses TRBV4-3 with TRBJ2-3, with D unresolved. This CDR3 is built from 13 residues. Trimming left V 0 bases short and J 2 bases short, with 3 bases between. CDR1 and CDR2 (germline): LGHNA, YSLEER. As DNA, the CDR3 is TGCGCCAGCAGCCAAGACTCCACAGATACGCAGTATTTT. As protein: CASSQDSTDTQYF.

The rearrangement uses TRBV27 and TRBJ2-7; D is undetermined. Germline loops: CDR1 MNHEY, CDR2 SMNVEV (reference sequence). This CDR3 comprises 13 residues. Trimming removed 2 bases from V and 1 base from J, with 6 bases in between. This chain's CDR3 is CASSLDISYEQYF. CDR3 bases: TGTGCCAGCAGTTTAGACATTTCCTACGAGCAGTACTTC.

Here the CDR3 reads CASSKYPGTGEDTEAFF. CDR3 coding DNA: TGTGCCAGCAGCAAATATCCCGGGACAGGGGAGGACACTGAAGCTTTCTTT. This chain connects TRBV9 to TRBJ1-1; 10 nucleotides match TRBD1. Germline values: CDR1 SGDLS, CDR2 YYNGEE. V dropped 4 bases and J dropped 3; count of bases not matched to a gene: 12. This CDR3 region has 17 residues. The full variable domain, rest sourced from reference TRBV9 and TRBJ1-1, is DSGVTQTPKHLITATGQRVTLRCSPRSGDLSVYWYQQSLDQGLQFLIQYYNGEERAKGNILERFSAQQFPDLHSELNLSSLELGDSALYFCASSKYPGTGEDTEAFFGQGTRLTVV.